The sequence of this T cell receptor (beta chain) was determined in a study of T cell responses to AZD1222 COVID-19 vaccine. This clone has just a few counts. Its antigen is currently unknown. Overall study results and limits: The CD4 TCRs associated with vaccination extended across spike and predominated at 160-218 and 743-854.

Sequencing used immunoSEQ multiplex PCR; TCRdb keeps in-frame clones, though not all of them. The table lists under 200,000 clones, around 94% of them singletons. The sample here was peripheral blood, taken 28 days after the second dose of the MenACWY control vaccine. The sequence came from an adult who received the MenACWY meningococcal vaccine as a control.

CDR3 in amino acids: CASSLEGGADTQYF. The CDR3 DNA reads TGCGCCAGCAGCTTGGAGGGGGGCGCCGATACGCAGTATTTT. The J gene is TRBJ2-3, the V gene TRBV5-1; possibly TRBD1 or TRBD2 for D (6 bases each). The CDR3 has 14 residues. V was trimmed by 0 bases and J by 6 bases, leaving 11 bases between them. Germline V CDR1 and CDR2: SGHRS, YFSETQ.